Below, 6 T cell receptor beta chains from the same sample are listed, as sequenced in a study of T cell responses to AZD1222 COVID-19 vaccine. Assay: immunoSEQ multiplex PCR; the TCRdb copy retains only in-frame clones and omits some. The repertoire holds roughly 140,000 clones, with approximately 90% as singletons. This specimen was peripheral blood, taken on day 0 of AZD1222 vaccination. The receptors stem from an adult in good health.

Here the CDR3 DNA reads TGCAGTGCTAGTGGAGGGATGAACACTGAAGCTTTCTTT. Amino acids: CSASGGMNTEAFF. V gene TRBV20-1 combines with J gene TRBJ1-1; no clear D gene. The germline CDR1 and CDR2 sequences are DFQATT and SNEGSKA (reference sequence). V lost 3 bases and J lost 0, with 8 bases in between. CDR3 length: 13 residues.

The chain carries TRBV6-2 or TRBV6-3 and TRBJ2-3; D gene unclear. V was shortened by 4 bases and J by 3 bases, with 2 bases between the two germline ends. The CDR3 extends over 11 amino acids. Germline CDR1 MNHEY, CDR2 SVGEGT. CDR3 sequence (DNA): TGTGCCAGCAGTTTAACAGATACGCAGTATTTT. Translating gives CASSLTDTQYF.

The CDR3 nucleotides read TGTGCCAGCCGTCAGCGGGAGAGATACAATGAGCAGTTCTTC. This translates into CASRQRERYNEQFF. The chain carries TRBV19 and TRBJ2-1; 8 positions match TRBD2. Trimming at V came to 9 bases and at J to 4 bases, leaving 8 bases not matched to a gene. Germline values: CDR1 LNHDA, CDR2 SQIVND (reference sequence). The CDR3 spans 14 residues. Using reference TRBV19 and TRBJ2-1 for the parts outside the CDR3, the full variable domain is DGGITQSPKYLFRKEGQNVTLSCEQNLNHDAMYWYRQDPGQGLRLIYYSQIVNDFQKGDIAEGYSVSREKKESFPLTVTSAQKNPTAFYLCASRQRERYNEQFFGPGTRLTVL.

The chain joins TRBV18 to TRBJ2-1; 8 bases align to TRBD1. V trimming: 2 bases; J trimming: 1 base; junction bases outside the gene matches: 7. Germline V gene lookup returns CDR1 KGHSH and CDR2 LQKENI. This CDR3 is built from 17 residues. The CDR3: CASSPTPQGVSYNEQFF. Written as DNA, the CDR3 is TGTGCCAGCTCACCAACCCCACAGGGGGTATCCTACAATGAGCAGTTCTTC.

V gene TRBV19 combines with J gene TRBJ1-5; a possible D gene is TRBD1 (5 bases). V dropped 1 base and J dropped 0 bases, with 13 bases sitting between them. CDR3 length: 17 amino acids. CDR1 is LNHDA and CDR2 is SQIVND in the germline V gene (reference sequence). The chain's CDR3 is CASSIGPNRPSNQPQHF. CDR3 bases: TGTGCCAGTAGTATAGGGCCCAACAGGCCTAGCAATCAGCCCCAGCATTTT.

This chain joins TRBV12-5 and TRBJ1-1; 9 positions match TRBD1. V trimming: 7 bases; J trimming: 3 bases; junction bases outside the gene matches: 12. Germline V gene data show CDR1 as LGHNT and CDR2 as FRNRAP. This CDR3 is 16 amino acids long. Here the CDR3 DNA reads TGTGCTAGTGCCAGGCCCGGGACAGGGTGGTACACTGAAGCTTTCTTT. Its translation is CASARPGTGWYTEAFF. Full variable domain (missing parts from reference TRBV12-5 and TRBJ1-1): DARVTQTPRHKVTEMGQEVTMRCQPILGHNTVFWYRQTMMQGLELLAYFRNRAPLDDSGMPKDRFSAEMPDATLATLKIQPSEPRDSAVYFCASARPGTGWYTEAFFGQGTRLTVV.